Below are 20 T cell receptor beta chains sequenced from a single sample in a study of response to subunit inactivated influenza vaccine (dated by TCRdb to 2016 to 2018). The library was prepared using RT-PCR. TCRdb lists the instrument as Illumina HiSeq 2500. TCRdb handled the public reads itself, with Q25 trimming in fastp and clone calling in MiXCR, and kept productive beta chains. Records with the same CDR3 protein are collapsed into one entry carrying the most frequent genes and DNA. This sample lists 700,000 to 900,000 distinct CDR3 sequences; around 20% were detected once. The top ten clones comprise about 9.4% of the sample. Sequenced here: PBMCs from blood, sampled roughly 5 days after vaccination. The receptors here all came from a man aged 45-60 years who received an inactivated influenza vaccine. Donor details come from another sample of the same person, matched by shared clones.

This clonotype showed up just a few times. The V gene is TRBV6-4, the J gene TRBJ1-1; no firm D call. CDR1 is MRHNA and CDR2 is SNTAGT in the germline V gene. Trimming shortened V by 2 bases and J by 0 bases, and 4 bases separated the two germline ends. The length of the CDR3 is 13 residues. For the CDR3, the DNA is TGTGCCAGCAGTGACAGGGTGAACACTGAAGCTTTCTTT. This translates into CASSDRVNTEAFF.

This clonotype was seen more than once but under ten times. The chain links TRBV7-3 to TRBJ1-1; TRBD1 matches 8 bases. The germline V gene has CDR1 SGHTA and CDR2 FQGTGA. V was clipped by 5 bases and J by 7 bases; unmatched bases: 6. This CDR3 has 13 residues. The CDR3 here is CASSDGQGREAFF. CDR3 bases: TGTGCCAGCAGCGACGGACAGGGACGTGAAGCTTTCTTT. Variable domain in full (rest from reference TRBV7-3 and TRBJ1-1): GAGVSQTPSNKVTEKGKYVELRCDPISGHTALYWYRQSLGQGPEFLIYFQGTGAADDSGLPNDRFFAVRPEGSVSTLKIQRTERGDSAVYLCASSDGQGREAFFGQGTRLTVV.

The chain couples TRBV30 to TRBJ1-4; 12 positions match TRBD1. V shed 2 bases, J shed 5 bases, and the junction held 6 bases outside the gene matches. This CDR3 has 16 residues. Germline CDR1 reads GTSNPN; CDR2 reads SVGIG (reference sequence). The CDR3: CAWSRDRGRGNEKLFF. As DNA, the CDR3 is TGTGCCTGGAGTCGGGACAGGGGGCGAGGAAATGAAAAACTGTTTTTT.

This clonotype appeared once. V usage is TRBV18 and J usage is TRBJ2-1; no clear D gene. The V gene's germline CDR1 is KGHSH and CDR2 LQKENI. The CDR3 has 18 residues. V lost 0 bases to trimming and J lost 1 base, with 16 bases between them. In DNA form, the CDR3 reads TGTGCCAGCTCACCACCGTGGCCCCAAGCAGGATCCTACAATGAGCAGTTCTTC. Residues: CASSPPWPQAGSYNEQFF.

This clonotype was detected a few times. The chain couples TRBV7-8 to TRBJ2-1; 11 bases agree with TRBD2. The ends lost 8 bases at V and 4 bases at J; junction bases unmatched: 10. This CDR3 spans 16 amino acids. The germline V gene encodes CDR1 SGHVS and CDR2 FQNEAQ. The DNA for the CDR3 is TGTGCCAGCGTTAGGGGTAGCGGGAGGGATTACAATGAGCAGTTCTTC. Protein sequence: CASVRGSGRDYNEQFF.

V gene TRBV5-1 combines with J gene TRBJ2-7; D perhaps matches TRBD2 (5 bases). V gave up 2 bases and J gave up 3 bases, with 9 bases separating them. CDR1 is SGHRS, CDR2 YFSETQ, per germline. The CDR3 contains 13 residues. CDR3 bases: TGCGCCAGCAGCTTATGGGGAGACTACGAGCAGTACTTC. Encoded protein: CASSLWGDYEQYF.

The J gene is TRBJ2-3, the V gene TRBV27; a weak D match, TRBD2 (5 bases). Between the trimmed V and J ends, which lost 3 bases and 4 bases, there was a span of 11 bases. Germline V CDR1 and CDR2: MNHEY, SMNVEV (reference sequence). The CDR3 is made up of 14 amino acids. CDR3 nucleotide sequence: TGTGCCAGCAGTTTCGAGGGTCGGTCAGATACGCAGTATTTT. Protein sequence: CASSFEGRSDTQYF.

The chain recombines TRBV9 with TRBJ2-7, with D possibly TRBD2 on 6 matching bases. V was cut by 5 bases and J by 5 bases, with 23 bases left in between. Germline V gene lookup returns CDR1 SGDLS and CDR2 YYNGEE. CDR3 length equals 16 residues. The CDR3 spells CASREFPGLVTDEQYF. CDR3 nucleotide sequence: TGTGCCAGCAGAGAATTCCCGGGACTCGTAACGGACGAGCAGTACTTC.

This clonotype turned up a few times. The chain couples TRBV20-1 to TRBJ2-5; TRBD1 agrees at 7 bases. Germline trimming cut 5 bases from V and 5 bases from J; bases unmatched to any gene: 8. The CDR3 is 13 residues long. Germline CDR1 is DFQATT and CDR2 is SNEGSKA (reference sequence). The CDR3 here is CSADGTVRETQYF. The CDR3 DNA reads as TGCAGTGCTGACGGGACAGTACGTGAGACCCAGTACTTC.

This rearrangement joins TRBV20-1 to TRBJ2-3, with 7 bases fitting TRBD2. This CDR3 contains 16 residues. Germline lookup yields CDR1 DFQATT and CDR2 SNEGSKA (reference sequence). J was trimmed by 1 base and V by 0 bases; bases with no gene match: 7. DNA for the CDR3: TGCAGTGCTAGAGATTTGGCGCTAGCGGGCACAGATACGCAGTATTTT. This translates into CSARDLALAGTDTQYF.

This sequence joins TRBV12-3 or TRBV12-4 and TRBJ2-5; 8 bases fit TRBD1. This CDR3 is built from 14 residues. V shed 3 bases and J 4 bases; nucleotides not matched to a gene: 4. In nucleotides, the CDR3 is TGTGCCAGCAGTTTCAGGGGGCCTATAGAGACCCAGTACTTC. As protein: CASSFRGPIETQYF.

This clonotype was picked up one time. The chain joins TRBV13 to TRBJ2-5, with D possibly matching TRBD2 (5 bases). V was pared by 5 bases and J by 8 bases, with 24 bases between. The CDR3 totals 16 residues. CDR1 PRHDT and CDR2 FYEKMQ come from the germline V gene (reference sequence). The CDR3, as DNA: TGTGCCAGCAGCCCGAGTCTGGCTAGCTCCCCACGTACCCAGTACTTC. As protein: CASSPSLASSPRTQYF.

V usage is TRBV5-1 and J usage is TRBJ2-4; 7 nucleotides line up with TRBD2. The germline CDR1 and CDR2 sequences are SGHRS and YFSETQ. The CDR3 loop spans 17 amino acids. With V trimmed by 4 bases and J by 8 bases, 18 bases remained unmatched. The CDR3 loop reads CASSPLLGGRGIDIQYF. The CDR3 DNA reads TGCGCCAGCAGCCCGCTCTTAGGCGGGAGAGGGATAGACATTCAGTACTTC.

The chain is built from TRBV12-3 or TRBV12-4 and TRBJ2-1; 10 bases fit TRBD2. This CDR3 comprises 15 residues. J lost 2 bases, V lost 5 bases, and 3 bases had no gene match. The CDR3 region has the DNA TGTGCCAGCAGTCCAGCGGGAGGGGCCTACAATGAGCAGTTCTTC. Its protein product is CASSPAGGAYNEQFF.

There are a few counts of this clonotype. This chain joins TRBV20-1 and TRBJ2-2, with 11 bases aligning to TRBD2. V gave up 5 bases and J gave up 8 bases; unmatched junction bases: 7. The germline V gene has CDR1 DFQATT and CDR2 SNEGSKA (reference sequence). The length of the CDR3 is 14 residues. The CDR3 sequence is CSAHGTSGSGELFF. In DNA form, the CDR3 reads TGCAGTGCTCATGGGACTAGCGGTTCTGGGGAGCTGTTTTTT.

This clonotype has a handful of counts. The gene calls are TRBV18 and TRBJ2-1; TRBD2 matches at 7 bases. There are 15 residues in the CDR3. Germline-derived CDR1 and CDR2 are KGHSH and LQKENI. Losses at the gene ends were 0 bases for V and 8 bases for J; bases not matched to a gene: 7. The CDR3 DNA is TGTGCCAGCTCACCACCGGGAGGGAGGGCCGATGAGCAGTTCTTC. Translating it yields CASSPPGGRADEQFF.

This clonotype appeared a few times. The chain couples TRBV29-1 to TRBJ2-7; TRBD1 matches at 7 bases. The length of the CDR3 is 12 residues. Germline values: CDR1 SQVTM, CDR2 ANQGSEA. V trimming: 6 bases; J trimming: 0 bases; junction bases outside the gene matches: 2. In nucleotides, the CDR3 is TGCAGCGTCCGGGACAGCTCCTACGAGCAGTACTTC. As protein: CSVRDSSYEQYF.

V and J are TRBV20-1 and TRBJ2-3, with 10 bases aligning to TRBD2. Per the germline V gene, CDR1 is DFQATT and CDR2 is SNEGSKA (reference sequence). The CDR3 runs 14 residues. The V and J ends lost 5 bases and 2 bases, in that order; junction bases with no gene match: 4. CDR3 protein: CSADSGRNTDTQYF. For the CDR3, the DNA is TGCAGTGCTGATAGCGGGAGGAACACAGATACGCAGTATTTT.

This clonotype was seen only a few times. The CDR3 nucleotides are TGTGCCAGCAGCAGGACTGAAGGGTCCTACGAGCAGTACTTC. Protein sequence: CASSRTEGSYEQYF. The chain carries TRBV6-1 and TRBJ2-7, with D maybe TRBD2 (5 bases). Between the trimmed V and J ends, which lost 6 bases and 1 base, there was a span of 13 bases. This CDR3 spans 14 amino acids. Germline assignment: CDR1 MNHNS and CDR2 SASEGT.

This sequence joins TRBV7-2 and TRBJ2-4; D is possibly TRBD2 (5 bases). The germline V gene encodes CDR1 SGHTA and CDR2 FQGNSA. V was shortened by 0 bases and J by 7 bases, with 10 bases between the two germline ends. The CDR3 runs to 14 residues. The CDR3 DNA reads as TGTGCCAGCAGCTTAGCGAGCCTAGCTAACATTCAGTACTTC. It translates to CASSLASLANIQYF. Combining the CDR3 with reference TRBV7-2 and TRBJ2-4 gives the whole variable domain GAGVSQSPSNKVTEKGKDVELRCDPISGHTALYWYRQSLGQGLEFLIYFQGNSAPDKSGLPSDRFSAERTGGSVSTLTIQRTQQEDSAVYLCASSLASLANIQYFGAGTRLSVL.